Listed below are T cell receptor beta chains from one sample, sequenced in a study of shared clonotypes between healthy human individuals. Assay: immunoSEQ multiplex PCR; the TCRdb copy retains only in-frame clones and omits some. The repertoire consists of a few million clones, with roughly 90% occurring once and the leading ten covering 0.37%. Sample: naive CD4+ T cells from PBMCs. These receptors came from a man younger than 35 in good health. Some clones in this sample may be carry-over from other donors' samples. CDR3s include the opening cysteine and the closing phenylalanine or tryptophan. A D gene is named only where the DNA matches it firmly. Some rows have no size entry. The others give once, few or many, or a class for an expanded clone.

CASSPDLTPTDTQYF	TGTGCCAGCTCACCTGATCTGACCCCCACAGATACGCAGTATTTT	NA	TRBV18	TRBJ2-3	NA
CASSPKGTSGRWEQYF	TGTGCCAGCAGCCCAAAGGGGACTAGCGGGAGATGGGAGCAGTACTTC	NA	TRBV11-3	TRBJ2-7	TRBD2
CAISVEGDEQYF	TGTGCCATCAGTGTAGAAGGGGACGAGCAGTACTTC	NA	TRBV10-3	TRBJ2-7	NA
CASSLREGLQNEQFF	TGTGCCAGCAGTCTCCGGGAGGGCCTCCAAAATGAGCAGTTCTTC	NA	TRBV27	TRBJ2-1	TRBD2
CSVHRGGGAGTEAFF	TGCAGCGTTCACCGCGGAGGGGGCGCGGGCACTGAAGCTTTCTTT	NA	TRBV29-1	TRBJ1-1	TRBD1
CASSYREGAEAFF	TGTGCCAGCAGTTACAGGGAAGGGGCTGAAGCTTTCTTT	NA	TRBV6-5	TRBJ1-1	NA
CASSTYRDFGGNEQFF	TGTGCCAGTAGTACTTACCGGGACTTTGGGGGGAATGAGCAGTTCTTC	NA	TRBV19	TRBJ2-1	NA
CSGVLAGGYNEQFF	TGCAGCGGGGTTCTAGCGGGAGGTTACAATGAGCAGTTCTTC	NA	TRBV29-1	TRBJ2-1	TRBD2
CASSESGWGPNTEAFF	TGTGCCAGCAGTGAATCAGGATGGGGGCCAAACACTGAAGCTTTCTTT	NA	TRBV25-1	TRBJ1-1	NA
CASSLYGAPEQYF	TGCGCCAGCAGCTTGTACGGGGCCCCCGAGCAGTACTTC	NA	TRBV5-1	TRBJ2-7	NA
CASSPPGASSYEQYF	TGTGCCAGCAGTCCGCCGGGGGCTAGTTCCTACGAGCAGTACTTC	NA	TRBV6-5	TRBJ2-7	NA
CSVQRNYGYTF	TGCAGCGTTCAACGGAACTATGGCTACACCTTC	NA	TRBV29-1	TRBJ1-2	NA
CASSRTSGSYNEQFF	TGTGCCAGCAGCAGGACTAGCGGATCCTACAATGAGCAGTTCTTC	NA	TRBV5-4	TRBJ2-1	TRBD2
CASRSQGGNTEAFF	TGTGCCAGTAGGTCACAGGGAGGGAACACTGAAGCTTTCTTT	NA	TRBV19	TRBJ1-1	NA
CASTPRTRETQYF	TGTGCCAGCACGCCTCGCACGAGGGAGACCCAGTACTTC	NA	TRBV6-6	TRBJ2-5	NA
CASSLDRGLARSYEQYF	TGTGCCAGCAGCTTAGACCGGGGACTAGCTAGGTCCTACGAGCAGTACTTC	NA	TRBV11-2	TRBJ2-7	TRBD2
CASSLNRANEKLFF	TGTGCCAGCAGCCTTAACCGTGCTAATGAAAAACTGTTTTTT	NA	TRBV6-6	TRBJ1-4	NA
CASSLWGENQPQHF	TGTGCCAGCAGTTTATGGGGAGAGAATCAGCCCCAGCATTTT	NA	TRBV28	TRBJ1-5	NA
CASSTRQGSGYTF	TGTGCCAGCAGCACGCGACAGGGAAGTGGCTACACCTTC	NA	TRBV9	TRBJ1-2	TRBD1
CASSSWTVMSTEAFF	TGTGCCAGCAGTTCCTGGACGGTCATGAGCACTGAAGCTTTCTTT	NA	TRBV27	TRBJ1-1	NA
CASKRTGPSNTGELFF	TGTGCCAGCAAAAGGACAGGGCCTTCGAACACCGGGGAGCTGTTTTTT	NA	TRBV27	TRBJ2-2	TRBD1
CASSIPRSGTQYF	TGTGCCAGCAGCATCCCCCGGAGCGGGACCCAGTACTTC	NA	TRBV6-1	TRBJ2-5	NA
CASSSRLETGELFF	TGTGCCAGCAGCTCTAGACTGGAGACCGGGGAGCTGTTTTTT	NA	TRBV7-6	TRBJ2-2	NA
CASSYSRPRETQYF	TGTGCCAGCAGTTACTCTAGGCCTCGGGAGACCCAGTACTTC	NA	TRBV6-5	TRBJ2-5	NA
CASSVKLAGDPGELFF	TGTGCCAGCAGCGTGAAACTAGCGGGAGACCCCGGGGAGCTGTTTTTT	NA	TRBV9	TRBJ2-2	TRBD2
CASSLDSSGNTIYF	TGTGCCAGCAGCTTAGACAGTTCTGGAAACACCATATATTTT	NA	TRBV7-2	TRBJ1-3	NA
CASSLGGRYEQYF	TGTGCCAGCAGCTTAGGTGGTAGGTACGAGCAGTACTTC	once	TRBV7-2	TRBJ2-7	NA
CASSLTNRVGYEQYF	TGTGCCAGCAGCTTAACAAACAGGGTCGGCTACGAGCAGTACTTC	NA	TRBV7-6	TRBJ2-7	NA
CASPGVYQPQHF	TGTGCCAGCCCAGGGGTTTATCAGCCCCAGCATTTT	NA	TRBV2	TRBJ1-5	NA
CASSLVPENTIYF	TGTGCCAGCAGCTTAGTTCCCGAAAACACCATATATTTT	NA	TRBV11-2	TRBJ1-3	NA
CASSEARSSGSTDTQYF	TGTGCCAGCAGTGAAGCCCGGTCTAGCGGGAGCACAGATACGCAGTATTTT	NA	TRBV6-1	TRBJ2-3	TRBD2
CASSQDSVGAGRLNLNTEAFF	TGCGCCAGCAGCCAAGATAGTGTGGGGGCTGGTCGTCTTAACCTTAACACTGAAGCTTTCTTT	NA	TRBV4-1	TRBJ1-1	NA
CASSYSSRGFYGYTF	TGTGCCAGCAGTTACTCGAGTCGAGGGTTTTATGGCTACACCTTC	NA	TRBV6-5	TRBJ1-2	NA
CASSRQGRTEAFF	TGTGCCAGCAGTCGACAGGGGCGTACTGAAGCTTTCTTT	NA	TRBV6-6	TRBJ1-1	TRBD1
CAISRGGSTDTQYF	TGTGCCATCAGTCGGGGCGGGAGCACAGATACGCAGTATTTT	NA	TRBV10-3	TRBJ2-3	NA
CASSPPGLRSYNEQFF	TGTGCCAGCAGCCCCCCGGGACTCCGCTCCTACAATGAGCAGTTCTTC	once	TRBV9	TRBJ2-1	NA
CAISQTLSYEQYF	TGTGCCATCAGTCAGACACTATCCTACGAGCAGTACTTC	NA	TRBV10-3	TRBJ2-7	NA
CASSSRTGGREQYF	TGTGCCAGCAGCTCACGGACAGGGGGACGCGAGCAGTACTTC	NA	TRBV7-2	TRBJ2-7	TRBD1
CASSRGLVELFF	TGTGCCAGCAGCCGCGGACTTGTGGAGCTGTTTTTT	NA	TRBV7-9	TRBJ2-2	NA
CASGRAATYEQYF	TGTGCCAGCGGGCGGGCAGCTACCTACGAGCAGTACTTC	NA	TRBV25-1	TRBJ2-7	NA
CASSRTSGTLKETQYF	TGTGCCAGCAGCCGGACTAGCGGAACACTAAAGGAGACCCAGTACTTC	NA	TRBV7-9	TRBJ2-5	TRBD2
CASSSGQFQETQYF	TGTGCCAGCAGCTCAGGACAGTTCCAAGAGACCCAGTACTTC	NA	TRBV5-4	TRBJ2-5	NA
CASSLLAGGVREQYF	TGTGCCAGCAGCCTTCTAGCGGGAGGTGTTCGGGAGCAGTACTTC	NA	TRBV11-2	TRBJ2-7	TRBD2
CASGSRAGGPGNEQFF	TGTGCCAGCGGGAGTCGAGCGGGAGGGCCGGGGAATGAGCAGTTCTTC	NA	TRBV2	TRBJ2-1	TRBD2
CASSSTGVGSPLHF	TGTGCCAGCAGTTCGACAGGGGTTGGTTCACCCCTCCACTTT	NA	TRBV28	TRBJ1-6	TRBD1
CASSLRQGYGYTF	TGTGCCAGCAGCTTAAGGCAGGGCTATGGCTACACCTTC	NA	TRBV5-6	TRBJ1-2	NA